The rows below give T cell receptor beta chains drawn from one sample of a study of shared clonotypes between healthy human individuals. Clones were sequenced by immunoSEQ multiplex PCR, and TCRdb holds only the in-frame ones, with some missing. The sample carries some 2.1 million clones, about 95% recorded once. Sequencing used naive CD8+ T cells sorted from blood. The receptors come from a man aged 18-30 years in good health. Both conserved end residues are trimmed from each CDR3.

TRBV7-9	TRBJ2-4	ASSFPQRDMKNIQY
TRBV4-1	TRBJ2-3	ASGGRISTDTQY
TRBV7-8	TRBJ2-2	ASSLAGGSTGELF
TRBV18	TRBJ2-5	ASSWTSGGRETQY
TRBV4-1	TRBJ2-7	ASSQDRTGGGNEQY
TRBV29-1	TRBJ1-2	SVAPGQDYGYT
TRBV27	TRBJ2-7	ASSPRQGNLLEQY
TRBV27	TRBJ2-3	ASSFFGTSEAQY
TRBV2	TRBJ1-5	ASSATRGEPQH
TRBV30	TRBJ1-5	AWSDGQGWDQPQH
TRBV27	TRBJ2-7	ASSLTGPYEQY
TRBV9	TRBJ2-7	ASSGNWTSESYEQY
TRBV30	TRBJ1-5	AWSVIGSEQPQH
TRBV27	TRBJ2-7	ASSWGQGEQY
TRBV7-9	TRBJ2-5	ASSLVVGRTQETQY
TRBV30	TRBJ1-1	AWSVQRTDMNTEAF
TRBV29-1	TRBJ1-2	STRSGDYGYT
TRBV19	TRBJ2-1	ASRGVSGGLTPDNEQF
TRBV30	TRBJ2-5	AWSPGTGGETQY
TRBV27	TRBJ2-3	ASSLRTSGEDTQY
TRBV13	TRBJ2-1	ASSSDYNEQF
TRBV4-1	TRBJ2-1	ASSQAPPRGGYNEQF
TRBV4-1	TRBJ2-2	ASSKRLANTGELF
TRBV5-5	TRBJ1-6	ASTLTGLNNSPLH
TRBV30	TRBJ1-2	AWSYTGQDLYGYT
TRBV5-4	TRBJ2-1	ASSLYGPAPEQF
TRBV28	TRBJ2-7	ASSLWDKYSYEQY
TRBV4-1	TRBJ1-1	ASSQTMTLNTEAF
TRBV11-3	TRBJ2-3	ASSLNTDTQY
TRBV7-9	TRBJ1-2	ASSLVGASYGYT
TRBV5-4	TRBJ2-7	ASSISGADYEQY
TRBV6-6	TRBJ2-5	ASSYSAGILETQY
TRBV6-5	TRBJ2-5	ASSFTKDRVGETQY
TRBV7-2	TRBJ2-5	ASSLGGSRGETQY
TRBV7-3	TRBJ2-3	ASSLTSGGRTDTQY
TRBV4-1	TRBJ1-2	ASSQRDTYGYT
TRBV28	TRBJ2-1	ASSLLRGDNEQF
TRBV5-1	TRBJ2-7	ASSSPGLAEYEQY
TRBV2	TRBJ2-5	ASSEGVDQETQY
TRBV15	TRBJ2-3	ATSRVSGYTDTQY
TRBV5-5	TRBJ1-5	ASSYGIESNQPQH
TRBV6-1	TRBJ1-5	ASSGGGENQPQH
TRBV28	TRBJ1-5	ASSQDYDREGQPQH
TRBV28	TRBJ1-1	ASFPRQGARTEAF
TRBV6-6	TRBJ1-6	ASRDRISPLH
TRBV2	TRBJ2-2	ASLSPRYTGELF
TRBV2	TRBJ2-1	ASSRTALYNEQF
TRBV2	TRBJ2-5	ASSRDPGPGTQY
TRBV10-2	TRBJ2-7	ASTQTGADEQY
TRBV27	TRBJ1-2	ASSLTGSNYGYT
TRBV7-2	TRBJ2-2	ASSFYNTGELF
TRBV19	TRBJ1-6	ASSIRAGEWSYNSPLH
TRBV4-3	TRBJ1-6	ASSQTGVGYNSPLH
TRBV15	TRBJ2-1	ATSRVGEQF
TRBV7-9	TRBJ2-5	ASSFTVAGDRETQY
TRBV5-6	TRBJ1-2	ASSFETGGSGYT
TRBV4-1	TRBJ1-2	ASSQLPGVGAGSYGYT